The rows below give T cell receptor beta chains drawn from one sample of a study of blood T cell repertoires in COVID-19. The method was immunoSEQ multiplex PCR; TCRdb's version includes in-frame clones alone and lacks a portion of them. The repertoire includes about 63,000 clones, about 70% of them detected once, and approximately 52% sits in the top ten. The sequencing sample was made of peripheral blood. The receptor source for this set is a woman of 80 years or more with acute or convalescent COVID-19. CDR3s include the opening cysteine and the closing phenylalanine or tryptophan. The D gene is left open where the match is weak. Clone sizes are given selectively: once, few, many, or a class where the clone is expanded.

J | V | D | size | CDR3 | DNA
TRBJ2-5 | TRBV9 | NA | once | CASSVALREETQYF | TGTGCCAGCAGCGTAGCCCTACGCGAGGAGACCCAGTACTTC
TRBJ2-6 | TRBV3-1/TRBV3-2 | NA | NA | CASSQRSGANVLTF | TGTGCCAGCAGCCAACGGTCCGGGGCCAACGTCCTGACTTTC
TRBJ1-2 | TRBV19 | NA | NA | CASSGTRGLQRYTF | TGTGCCAGTAGTGGTACTAGGGGACTTCAGCGCTACACCTTC
TRBJ2-7 | TRBV7-9 | TRBD2 | NA | CASSSPPGTSGRAYEQYF | TGTGCCAGCAGCTCACCCCCCGGGACTAGCGGGAGGGCCTACGAGCAGTACTTC
TRBJ1-2 | TRBV10-3 | NA | NA | CAIRSGIGYTF | TGTGCCATCAGGTCGGGTATCGGCTACACCTTC
TRBJ2-7 | TRBV6-1 | NA | NA | CASSEVRGFGEQYF | TGTGCCAGCAGTGAAGTCCGGGGGTTCGGCGAGCAGTACTTC
TRBJ1-5 | TRBV2 | TRBD1 | NA | CASGQGWNSQPQHF | TGTGCCAGCGGACAGGGGTGGAATTCTCAGCCCCAGCATTTT
TRBJ1-2 | TRBV6-2/TRBV6-3 | NA | few | CASSTDPTGYGYTF | TGTGCCAGCAGCACGGACCCAACAGGGTATGGCTACACCTTC
TRBJ1-5 | TRBV3-1/TRBV3-2 | NA | NA | CASSQDPGGPVRHF | TGTGCCAGCAGCCAAGATCCGGGGGGCCCCGTGAGGCATTTT
TRBJ2-1 | TRBV7-8 | TRBD2 | NA | CASSLGHLAGEREQFF | TGTGCCAGCAGCTTAGGTCACCTAGCGGGAGAGCGTGAGCAGTTCTTC
TRBJ2-5 | TRBV7-6 | NA | NA | CASSPGTLQETQYF | TGTGCCAGCAGCCCCGGGACTCTTCAAGAGACCCAGTACTTC
TRBJ1-2 | TRBV11-2 | NA | NA | CASRPGSWTGNYGYTF | TGTGCCAGCAGACCGGGGAGTTGGACGGGGAACTATGGCTACACCTTC
TRBJ1-5 | TRBV19 | NA | NA | CASRDSHQPQHF | TGTGCCAGTAGGGACAGCCATCAGCCCCAGCATTTT
TRBJ2-7 | TRBV2 | NA | few | CASSRGGPPHYEQYF | TGTGCCAGCAGTCGAGGCGGGCCCCCCCATTACGAGCAGTACTTC